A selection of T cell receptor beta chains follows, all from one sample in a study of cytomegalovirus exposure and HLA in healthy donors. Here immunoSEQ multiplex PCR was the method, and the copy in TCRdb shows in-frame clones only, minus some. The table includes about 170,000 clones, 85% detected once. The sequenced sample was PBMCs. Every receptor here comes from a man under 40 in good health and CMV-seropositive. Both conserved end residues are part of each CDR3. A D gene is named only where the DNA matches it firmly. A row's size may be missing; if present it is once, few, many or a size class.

cdr3_nt: TGTGCCACCAGCAGAGAATCGGGAGTCGGCCCGGGACGGGACACCATATATTTT
cdr3_aa: CATSRESGVGPGRDTIYF
cdr3_length: 18
clone_size: -
j_call: TRBJ1-3
d_call: -
v_call: TRBV15

cdr3_nt: TGTGCCAGCAGCTTAATAGCGGGGGTTTACGAGCAGTACTTC
cdr3_aa: CASSLIAGVYEQYF
cdr3_length: 14
clone_size: -
j_call: TRBJ2-7
d_call: TRBD2
v_call: TRBV11-1

cdr3_nt: TGCGCCAGCAGCTTGGTCCCATCGACTAGCGGGAGAGTCTACGAGCAGTACTTC
cdr3_aa: CASSLVPSTSGRVYEQYF
cdr3_length: 18
clone_size: -
j_call: TRBJ2-7
d_call: TRBD2
v_call: TRBV5-1

cdr3_nt: TGTGCCAGCTCACCGGCCTCCGGGACAACGAACACCGGGGAGCTGTTTTTT
cdr3_aa: CASSPASGTTNTGELFF
cdr3_length: 17
clone_size: -
j_call: TRBJ2-2
d_call: -
v_call: TRBV18

cdr3_nt: TGTGCCAGCACCCACGGAGGACTAGCCAAAAACATTCAGTACTTC
cdr3_aa: CASTHGGLAKNIQYF
cdr3_length: 15
clone_size: -
j_call: TRBJ2-4
d_call: -
v_call: TRBV5-4

cdr3_nt: TGTGCCAGCAGGAGCGGTTTTAGCAATCAGCCCCAGCATTTT
cdr3_aa: CASRSGFSNQPQHF
cdr3_length: 14
clone_size: -
j_call: TRBJ1-5
d_call: -
v_call: TRBV2

cdr3_nt: TGTGCCAGCAACTTACAGGGAGGGTTCTATGGCTACACCTTC
cdr3_aa: CASNLQGGFYGYTF
cdr3_length: 14
clone_size: few
j_call: TRBJ1-2
d_call: -
v_call: TRBV6-1

cdr3_nt: TGTGCCAGTAGTTCGCGGGACAGTACCAAAGAGACCCAGTACTTC
cdr3_aa: CASSSRDSTKETQYF
cdr3_length: 15
clone_size: -
j_call: TRBJ2-5
d_call: -
v_call: TRBV19

cdr3_nt: TGTGCCAGCAGCTTAGGGTCCCCGGGGAATAAGCAGTTCTTC
cdr3_aa: CASSLGSPGNKQFF
cdr3_length: 14
clone_size: -
j_call: TRBJ2-1
d_call: -
v_call: TRBV7-8

cdr3_nt: TGCGCCAGCAGCTTGGTGGGGAGCTCCTACAATGAGCAGTTCTTC
cdr3_aa: CASSLVGSSYNEQFF
cdr3_length: 15
clone_size: -
j_call: TRBJ2-1
d_call: -
v_call: TRBV5-1

cdr3_nt: TGTGCCAGCAGCGTTAGAGGTGCAACTAATGAAAAACTGTTTTTT
cdr3_aa: CASSVRGATNEKLFF
cdr3_length: 15
clone_size: once
j_call: TRBJ1-4
d_call: -
v_call: TRBV7-2

cdr3_nt: TGTGCCACCAGCAGAGCCTTGGGACTAGCTCACGAGCAGTACTTC
cdr3_aa: CATSRALGLAHEQYF
cdr3_length: 15
clone_size: few
j_call: TRBJ2-7
d_call: TRBD2
v_call: TRBV15

cdr3_nt: TGCGCCAGCAGTGAGTCGATTGGACTAGCGGGGTGGCGGGCAGATACGCAGTATTTT
cdr3_aa: CASSESIGLAGWRADTQYF
cdr3_length: 19
clone_size: -
j_call: TRBJ2-3
d_call: TRBD2
v_call: TRBV10-1

cdr3_nt: TGTGCCAGCAGCCCCCCCGGGACTACTTACAATGAGCAGTTCTTC
cdr3_aa: CASSPPGTTYNEQFF
cdr3_length: 15
clone_size: -
j_call: TRBJ2-1
d_call: TRBD2
v_call: TRBV11-3

cdr3_nt: TGCAGCGTTGAAGAAGGAGCGGGGAGCTCCTACAATGAGCAGTTCTTC
cdr3_aa: CSVEEGAGSSYNEQFF
cdr3_length: 16
clone_size: -
j_call: TRBJ2-1
d_call: TRBD2
v_call: TRBV29-1

cdr3_nt: TGTTCCAGCAGCTTAGTGCGGAACTCCAACACTGAAGCTTTCTTT
cdr3_aa: CSSSLVRNSNTEAFF
cdr3_length: 15
clone_size: once
j_call: TRBJ1-1
d_call: -
v_call: TRBV7-9

cdr3_nt: TGCGCCAGCAGTGAGGCGGATAATGAAAAACTGTTTTTT
cdr3_aa: CASSEADNEKLFF
cdr3_length: 13
clone_size: few
j_call: TRBJ1-4
d_call: -
v_call: TRBV10-1

cdr3_nt: TGTGCCAGCAGTGAACTTCAGCCCCAGCATTTT
cdr3_aa: CASSELQPQHF
cdr3_length: 11
clone_size: -
j_call: TRBJ1-5
d_call: -
v_call: TRBV6-1

cdr3_nt: TGTGCCACCAGCCGGTCCAGGGGCAATCAGCCCCAGCATTTT
cdr3_aa: CATSRSRGNQPQHF
cdr3_length: 14
clone_size: few
j_call: TRBJ1-5
d_call: -
v_call: TRBV2

cdr3_nt: TGTGCCAGCAGCTTAGTCGGACTAGTTAATGAGCAGTTCTTC
cdr3_aa: CASSLVGLVNEQFF
cdr3_length: 14
clone_size: -
j_call: TRBJ2-1
d_call: TRBD2
v_call: TRBV7-2

cdr3_nt: TGCGCCAGCAGCCAAGAACGGGATTATGAGCAGTTCTTC
cdr3_aa: CASSQERDYEQFF
cdr3_length: 13
clone_size: -
j_call: TRBJ2-1
d_call: -
v_call: TRBV4-1

cdr3_nt: TGCGCCAGCAGCATGGCACGGCTAGATCTCTACAATGAGCAGTTCTTC
cdr3_aa: CASSMARLDLYNEQFF
cdr3_length: 16
clone_size: -
j_call: TRBJ2-1
d_call: -
v_call: TRBV4-3

cdr3_nt: TGCGCCAGCAGCCTCATCAGGAAAGACAATGAGCAGTTCTTC
cdr3_aa: CASSLIRKDNEQFF
cdr3_length: 14
clone_size: -
j_call: TRBJ2-1
d_call: -
v_call: TRBV4-3

cdr3_nt: TGTGCCAGCAGCCTGAGACTAGCCAAAAACATTCAGTACTTC
cdr3_aa: CASSLRLAKNIQYF
cdr3_length: 14
clone_size: -
j_call: TRBJ2-4
d_call: -
v_call: TRBV11-2

cdr3_nt: TGTGCCAGCACCCGAGTAGGGGGCCCTTACAATGAGCAGTTCTTC
cdr3_aa: CASTRVGGPYNEQFF
cdr3_length: 15
clone_size: -
j_call: TRBJ2-1
d_call: TRBD1
v_call: TRBV6-5

cdr3_nt: TGTGCCAGCAGCCCTCACAGGGAACCCACCTACGAGCAGTACTTC
cdr3_aa: CASSPHREPTYEQYF
cdr3_length: 15
clone_size: -
j_call: TRBJ2-7
d_call: -
v_call: TRBV5-4

cdr3_nt: TGTGCCAGCTCACCAGGCGGATCCCCGAACACTGAAGCTTTCTTT
cdr3_aa: CASSPGGSPNTEAFF
cdr3_length: 15
clone_size: -
j_call: TRBJ1-1
d_call: -
v_call: TRBV18

cdr3_nt: TGTGCCAGCAGCTTAGGCGGCAGCTACTACAATGAGCAGTTCTTC
cdr3_aa: CASSLGGSYYNEQFF
cdr3_length: 15
clone_size: -
j_call: TRBJ2-1
d_call: -
v_call: TRBV7-3

cdr3_nt: TGTGCCAGCAGCCCCACCGGGACACACTCCTACAATGAGCAGTTCTTC
cdr3_aa: CASSPTGTHSYNEQFF
cdr3_length: 16
clone_size: once
j_call: TRBJ2-1
d_call: -
v_call: TRBV7-3

cdr3_nt: TGTGCCAGCTCACCACCGGAGCATCTGGGGAGTGAGCAGTTCTTC
cdr3_aa: CASSPPEHLGSEQFF
cdr3_length: 15
clone_size: -
j_call: TRBJ2-1
d_call: -
v_call: TRBV18

cdr3_nt: TGCAGTGCTGGGACTAGCGGCGAGCAGTTCTTC
cdr3_aa: CSAGTSGEQFF
cdr3_length: 11
clone_size: -
j_call: TRBJ2-1
d_call: TRBD2
v_call: TRBV20-1

cdr3_nt: TGTGCCAGCAGTTATTCCTTGCGGCGGAGCGAGCAGTTCTTC
cdr3_aa: CASSYSLRRSEQFF
cdr3_length: 14
clone_size: -
j_call: TRBJ2-1
d_call: -
v_call: TRBV25-1

cdr3_nt: TGTGCCAGCAGTTACTGGGGACAGTCCGAGCAGTACTTC
cdr3_aa: CASSYWGQSEQYF
cdr3_length: 13
clone_size: -
j_call: TRBJ2-7
d_call: TRBD1
v_call: TRBV6-5

cdr3_nt: TGTGCCAGCAGCTTAGCGTACGGGAATGGCTACACCTTC
cdr3_aa: CASSLAYGNGYTF
cdr3_length: 13
clone_size: -
j_call: TRBJ1-2
d_call: -
v_call: TRBV7-9

cdr3_nt: TGCGCCAGCAGGGACGTCAGCGGGAGCAATGAGCAGTTCTTC
cdr3_aa: CASRDVSGSNEQFF
cdr3_length: 14
clone_size: -
j_call: TRBJ2-1
d_call: TRBD2
v_call: TRBV5-1

cdr3_nt: TGTGCCAGCAGCTCTCCAGGGGGAGAGGGCTACACCTTC
cdr3_aa: CASSSPGGEGYTF
cdr3_length: 13
clone_size: few
j_call: TRBJ1-2
d_call: TRBD1
v_call: TRBV7-3

cdr3_nt: TGTTCCAGCAGCTTACCCGGGACTTACACAGATACGCAGTATTTT
cdr3_aa: CSSSLPGTYTDTQYF
cdr3_length: 15
clone_size: -
j_call: TRBJ2-3
d_call: -
v_call: TRBV7-9

cdr3_nt: TGTGCCAGCAGCCCTTTCGGGCAGCCCCAGCATTTT
cdr3_aa: CASSPFGQPQHF
cdr3_length: 12
clone_size: few
j_call: TRBJ1-5
d_call: -
v_call: TRBV7-2

cdr3_nt: TGTGCCAGCAGGTCAGTCAGAAGTTCCTACGAGCAGTACTTC
cdr3_aa: CASRSVRSSYEQYF
cdr3_length: 14
clone_size: -
j_call: TRBJ2-7
d_call: -
v_call: TRBV6-5

cdr3_nt: TGTGCCAGCAGCCCCTGGGACAGCGCTTCTCGGCCCCAGCATTTT
cdr3_aa: CASSPWDSASRPQHF
cdr3_length: 15
clone_size: few
j_call: TRBJ1-5
d_call: TRBD1
v_call: TRBV5-6

cdr3_nt: TGTGCCAGCAGCCTAAGCCCGGGACAGGGGGCGCGGAATGAGCAGTTCTTC
cdr3_aa: CASSLSPGQGARNEQFF
cdr3_length: 17
clone_size: -
j_call: TRBJ2-1
d_call: TRBD1
v_call: TRBV13

cdr3_nt: TGTGCCAGCACTCGGACAGGGAGGGACTATGGCTACACCTTC
cdr3_aa: CASTRTGRDYGYTF
cdr3_length: 14
clone_size: -
j_call: TRBJ1-2
d_call: TRBD1
v_call: TRBV6-5

cdr3_nt: TGTGCCAGCAGCCAAGAAGCGCGCACTGAAGCTTTCTTT
cdr3_aa: CASSQEARTEAFF
cdr3_length: 13
clone_size: -
j_call: TRBJ1-1
d_call: -
v_call: TRBV4-2